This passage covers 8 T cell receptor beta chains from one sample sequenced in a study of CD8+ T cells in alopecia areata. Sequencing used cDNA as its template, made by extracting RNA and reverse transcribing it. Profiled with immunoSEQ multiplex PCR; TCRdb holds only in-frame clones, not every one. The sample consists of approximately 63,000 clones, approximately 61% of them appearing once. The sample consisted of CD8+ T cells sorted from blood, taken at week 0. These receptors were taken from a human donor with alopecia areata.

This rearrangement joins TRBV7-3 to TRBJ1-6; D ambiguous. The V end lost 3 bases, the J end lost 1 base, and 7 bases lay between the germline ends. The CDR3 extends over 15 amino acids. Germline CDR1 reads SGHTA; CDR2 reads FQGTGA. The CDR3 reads CASSFEGSYNSPLHF. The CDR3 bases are TGTGCCAGCAGCTTTGAGGGATCCTATAATTCACCCCTCCACTTT.

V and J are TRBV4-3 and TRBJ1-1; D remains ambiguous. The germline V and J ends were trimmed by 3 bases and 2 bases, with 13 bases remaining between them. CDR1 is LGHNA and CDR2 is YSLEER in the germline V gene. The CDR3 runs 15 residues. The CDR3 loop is CASSHTHLGNTEAFF. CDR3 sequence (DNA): TGCGCCAGCAGCCATACTCATCTGGGTAACACTGAAGCTTTCTTT.

In nucleotides, the CDR3 is TGTGCCAGCAGCCAAGATGAGGGGACCCGCTCCGGGGAGCTGTTTTTT. It translates to CASSQDEGTRSGELFF. V is TRBV4-2 and J is TRBJ2-2; D tentatively fits TRBD1 or TRBD2 (5 bases each). CDR1 and CDR2 from the germline V gene are LGHNA and YNFKEQ. The CDR3 length is 16 residues. V gave up 0 bases and J gave up 6 bases, with 14 bases separating them.

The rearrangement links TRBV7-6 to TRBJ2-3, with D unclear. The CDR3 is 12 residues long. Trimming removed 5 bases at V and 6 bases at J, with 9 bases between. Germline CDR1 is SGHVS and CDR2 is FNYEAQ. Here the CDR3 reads CASSRAVDTQYF. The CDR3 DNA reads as TGTGCCAGCAGCCGGGCGGTTGATACGCAGTATTTT.

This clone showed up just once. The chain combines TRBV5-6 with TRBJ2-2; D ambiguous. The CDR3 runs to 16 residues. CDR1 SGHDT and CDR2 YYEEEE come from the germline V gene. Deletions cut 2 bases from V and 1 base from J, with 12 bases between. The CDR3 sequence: CASSFSDDLNTGELFF. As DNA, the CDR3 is TGTGCCAGCAGCTTTTCAGACGACCTGAACACCGGGGAGCTGTTTTTT.

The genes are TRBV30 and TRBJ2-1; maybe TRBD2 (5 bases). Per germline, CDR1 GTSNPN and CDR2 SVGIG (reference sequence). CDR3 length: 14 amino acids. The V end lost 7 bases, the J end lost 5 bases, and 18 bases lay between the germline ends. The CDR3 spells CASAQSGKDNEQFF. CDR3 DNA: TGTGCCTCCGCACAATCGGGGAAAGACAATGAGCAGTTCTTC.

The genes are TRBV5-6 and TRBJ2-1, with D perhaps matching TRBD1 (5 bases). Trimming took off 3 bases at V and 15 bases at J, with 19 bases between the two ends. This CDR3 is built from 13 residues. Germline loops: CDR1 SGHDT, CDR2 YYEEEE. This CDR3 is CASSYPVGQGMFF. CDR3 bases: TGTGCCAGCAGCTACCCGGTGGGGCAGGGTATGTTCTTC.

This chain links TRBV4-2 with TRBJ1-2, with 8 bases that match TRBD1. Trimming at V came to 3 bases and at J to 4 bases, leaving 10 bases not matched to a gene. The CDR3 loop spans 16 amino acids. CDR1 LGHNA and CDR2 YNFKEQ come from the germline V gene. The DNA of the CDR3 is TGTGCCAGCAGCCACTCACAGGGGGACGGCGGCTATGGCTACACCTTC. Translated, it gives CASSHSQGDGGYGYTF.